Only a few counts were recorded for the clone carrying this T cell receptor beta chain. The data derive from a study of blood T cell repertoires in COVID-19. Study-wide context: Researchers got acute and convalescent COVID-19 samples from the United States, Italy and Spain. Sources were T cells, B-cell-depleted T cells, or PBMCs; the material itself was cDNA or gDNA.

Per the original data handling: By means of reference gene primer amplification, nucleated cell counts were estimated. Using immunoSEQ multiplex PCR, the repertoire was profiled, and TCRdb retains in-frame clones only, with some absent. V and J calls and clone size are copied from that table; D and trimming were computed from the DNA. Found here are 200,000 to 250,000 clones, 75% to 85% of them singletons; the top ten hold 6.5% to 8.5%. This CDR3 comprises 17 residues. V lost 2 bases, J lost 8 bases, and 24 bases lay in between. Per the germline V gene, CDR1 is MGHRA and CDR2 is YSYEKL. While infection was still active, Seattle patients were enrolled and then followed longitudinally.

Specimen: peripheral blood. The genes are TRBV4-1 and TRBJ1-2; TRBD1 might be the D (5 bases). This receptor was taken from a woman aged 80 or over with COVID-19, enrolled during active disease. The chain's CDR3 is CASSQTQAKSRSEGYTF. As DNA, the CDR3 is TGCGCCAGCAGCCAAACACAGGCCAAGAGTAGATCGGAGGGCTACACCTTC.